The 5 T cell receptor beta chains below were found in one sample sequenced in a study of cytomegalovirus exposure and HLA in healthy donors. The PCR ran on 60 Vbeta and 13 Jbeta primers. Sequencing was performed with immunoSEQ multiplex PCR; in TCRdb, only in-frame clones are kept and a portion is missing. Here the sample spans about 160,000 clones, 82% being singletons. Sequenced material: PBMCs. The receptors come from a girl aged 10-17 years in good health and CMV-seropositive.

This clone was observed once. The V gene is TRBV11-2, the J gene TRBJ1-2, with D perhaps matching TRBD1 (5 bases). The length of the CDR3 is 11 residues. Germline assignment: CDR1 SGHAT and CDR2 FQNNGV. V was clipped by 1 base and J by 10 bases, with 7 bases between them. In DNA, the CDR3 is TGTGCCAGCAGCTTAGGACAGATCTACACCTTC. This sequence encodes CASSLGQIYTF.

The chain combines TRBV15 with TRBJ1-1, with D unclear. Looked up from germline, CDR1 is LNHNV and CDR2 is YYDKDF (reference sequence). With 0 bases removed from V and 1 base from J, the gap between germline ends came to 6 bases. This CDR3 has 14 residues. As DNA, the CDR3 is TGTGCCACCAGCAGAGATGTACAGAACACTGAAGCTTTCTTT. It is translated as CATSRDVQNTEAFF. Full variable domain (missing parts from reference TRBV15 and TRBJ1-1): DAMVIQNPRYQVTQFGKPVTLSCSQTLNHNVMYWYQQKSSQAPKLLFHYYDKDFNNEADTPDNFQSRRPNTSFCFLDIRSPGLGDTAMYLCATSRDVQNTEAFFGQGTRLTVV.

The chain carries TRBV21-1 and TRBJ2-5; the D call in the table, TRBD1, was not verified against the DNA. TRBV21-1 is a pseudogene segment. The CDR3 has 15 amino acids. The CDR3 spells CASSNTPQGAETQYF. The CDR3 nucleotides are TGTGCCAGCAGCAATACCCCACAGGGGGCGGAGACCCAGTACTTC.

The rearrangement joins TRBV13 to TRBJ1-4; D gene ambiguous. The CDR3 spans 14 residues. Trimming cost V 5 bases and J 8 bases, with 15 bases left between them. Germline V gene lookup returns CDR1 PRHDT and CDR2 FYEKMQ (reference sequence). The CDR3 DNA is TGTGCCAGCAGCCAACGTCAGAACACCGAAAAACTGTTTTTT. Translating gives CASSQRQNTEKLFF.

The chain links TRBV28 to TRBJ2-2; D gene unclear. V was cut by 10 bases and J by 6 bases, with 12 bases left in between. CDR1 and CDR2 (germline): MDHEN, SYDVKM. The CDR3 runs 12 residues. The DNA of the CDR3 is TGTGCCACGAAGACATCGGCCGGGGAGCTGTTTTTT. As protein: CATKTSAGELFF.